The 8 T cell receptor beta chains given below trace back to one sample, sequenced in a study of shared clonotypes between healthy human individuals. Sequenced by immunoSEQ multiplex PCR; TCRdb stores in-frame clones only, minus some. The sample shows about 320,000 clones, roughly 87% of them seen only once. Input material: memory CD8+ T cells sorted from blood. Stated subset: CD45RO+ cells pooled with CCR7-negative TemRA cells. The receptors originated from a man aged 18 to 30 in good health.

This clone came up a few times. J is TRBJ2-2 and V is TRBV2; 8 bases are shared with TRBD1. This CDR3 contains 18 residues. Germline trimming cut 7 bases from V and 0 bases from J; bases unmatched to any gene: 13. Per germline, CDR1 SNHLY and CDR2 FYNNEI. CDR3 bases: TGTGCCAGCACCCTGGTGGACAGGGAGAAATCGAACACCGGGGAGCTGTTTTTT. This sequence encodes CASTLVDREKSNTGELFF. The full variable domain, completed using reference TRBV2 and TRBJ2-2, is EPEVTQTPSHQVTQMGQEVILRCVPISNHLYFYWYRQILGQKVEFLVSFYNNEISEKSEIFDDQFSVERPDGSNFTLKIRSTKLEDSAMYFCASTLVDREKSNTGELFFGEGSRLTVL.

CDR3: CASSQDEPGQAVWNTEAFF. Here the CDR3 DNA reads TGTGCCAGCAGCCAAGATGAGCCGGGACAGGCGGTGTGGAACACTGAAGCTTTCTTT. The J gene is TRBJ1-1, the V gene TRBV4-2; 8 nucleotides line up with TRBD1. Germline V gene sequence: CDR1 LGHNA, CDR2 YNFKEQ. Trimming removed 0 bases from V and 1 base from J; junction bases left unmatched: 13. The CDR3 loop spans 19 amino acids.

The table lists this clone with a few counts. The chain is built from TRBV27 and TRBJ1-6; unclear D gene. V lost 5 bases and J lost 7, with 6 bases in between. The CDR3 has 12 amino acids. Per the germline V gene, CDR1 is MNHEY and CDR2 is SMNVEV (reference sequence). The CDR3 coding sequence is TGTGCCAGCAGTCCACCAAATTCACCCCTCCACTTT. Protein product: CASSPPNSPLHF.

The chain couples TRBV11-1 to TRBJ1-6; D might be TRBD1 (5 bases). Germline CDR1 reads SGHAT; CDR2 reads FQDESV (reference sequence). This CDR3 region has 14 residues. The V end was cut by 7 bases, the J end by 8 bases, with 15 bases between. CDR3 sequence: CASTQGWGDSPLHF. The CDR3 DNA reads as TGTGCCAGCACCCAGGGATGGGGAGATTCACCCCTCCACTTT.

The chain joins TRBV7-6 to TRBJ2-7; D not certain. The CDR3 totals 16 residues. CDR1 SGHVS and CDR2 FNYEAQ come from the germline V gene. The ends were cut back, 5 bases at V and 0 bases at J, with 17 bases in the middle. This CDR3 is CASSPTGTVSSYEQYF. DNA for the CDR3: TGTGCCAGCAGCCCGACTGGAACCGTCAGCTCCTACGAGCAGTACTTC.

This clone is a singleton in its sample. V and J are TRBV4-1 and TRBJ2-7, with a weak D call TRBD1 (5 bases). The CDR3 is 17 amino acids. Trimming took 0 bases from V and 3 from J, leaving 18 bases between them. Germline lookup yields CDR1 MGHRA and CDR2 YSYEKL. The CDR3 bases are TGCGCCAGCAGCCAAGAACATTCAGGGTCCCTGGGCTACGAGCAGTACTTC. As protein: CASSQEHSGSLGYEQYF.

This clone came up many times. This chain links TRBV7-9 with TRBJ1-1, with D perhaps TRBD1 (5 bases). The CDR3 is 13 residues long. V gave up 5 bases and J gave up 4 bases, with 11 bases separating them. Germline CDR1 reads SEHNR; CDR2 reads FQNEAQ (reference sequence). This CDR3 is CASSPLGGTEAFF. The CDR3 nucleotides read TGTGCCAGCAGCCCCCTCGGGGGCACTGAAGCTTTCTTT.

The chain couples TRBV30 to TRBJ1-3; TRBD1 is a possible D gene (5 bases). V lost 3 bases to trimming and J lost 0 bases, with 9 bases between them. CDR3 length: 14 residues. The germline CDR1 and CDR2 sequences are GTSNPN and SVGIG (reference sequence). The CDR3 sequence: CAWRGGNSGNTIYF. For the CDR3, the DNA is TGTGCCTGGAGGGGGGGAAACTCTGGAAACACCATATATTTT.